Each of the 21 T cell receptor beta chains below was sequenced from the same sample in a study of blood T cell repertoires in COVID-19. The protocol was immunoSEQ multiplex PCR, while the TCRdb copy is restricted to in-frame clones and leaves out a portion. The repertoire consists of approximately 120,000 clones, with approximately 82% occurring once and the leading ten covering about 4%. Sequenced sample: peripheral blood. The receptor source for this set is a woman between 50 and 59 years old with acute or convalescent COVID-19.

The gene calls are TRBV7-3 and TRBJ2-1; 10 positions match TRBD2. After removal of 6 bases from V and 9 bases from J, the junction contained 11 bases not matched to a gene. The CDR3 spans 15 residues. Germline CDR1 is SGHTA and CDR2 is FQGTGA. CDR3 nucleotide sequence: TGTGCCAGCAGTTCCCAAGCGGGGGGGCAGGCTGAGCAGTTCTTC. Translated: CASSSQAGGQAEQFF.

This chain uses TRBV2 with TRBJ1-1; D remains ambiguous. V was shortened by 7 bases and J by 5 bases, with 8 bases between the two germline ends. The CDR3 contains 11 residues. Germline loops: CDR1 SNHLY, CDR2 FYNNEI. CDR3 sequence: CASTGETEAFF. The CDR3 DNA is TGTGCCAGCACCGGAGAGACTGAAGCTTTCTTT.

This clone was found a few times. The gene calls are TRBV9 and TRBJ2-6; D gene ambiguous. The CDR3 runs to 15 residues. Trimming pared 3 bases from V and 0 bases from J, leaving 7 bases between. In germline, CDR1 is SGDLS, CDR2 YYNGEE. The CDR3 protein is CASSAGDSGANVLTF. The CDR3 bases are TGTGCCAGCAGCGCCGGAGACTCTGGGGCCAACGTCCTGACTTTC.

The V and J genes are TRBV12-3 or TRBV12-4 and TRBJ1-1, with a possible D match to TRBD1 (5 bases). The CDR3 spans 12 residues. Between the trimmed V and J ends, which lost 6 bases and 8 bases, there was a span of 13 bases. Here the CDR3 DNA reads TGTGCCAGCAGCTTTGACAGAGCCGAAGCTTTCTTT. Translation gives CASSFDRAEAFF.

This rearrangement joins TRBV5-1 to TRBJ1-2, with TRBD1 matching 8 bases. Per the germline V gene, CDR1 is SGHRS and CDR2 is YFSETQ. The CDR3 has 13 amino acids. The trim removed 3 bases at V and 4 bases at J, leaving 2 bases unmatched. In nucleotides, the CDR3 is TGCGCCAGCAGCTCGGACAGGGTCTATGGCTACACCTTC. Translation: CASSSDRVYGYTF.

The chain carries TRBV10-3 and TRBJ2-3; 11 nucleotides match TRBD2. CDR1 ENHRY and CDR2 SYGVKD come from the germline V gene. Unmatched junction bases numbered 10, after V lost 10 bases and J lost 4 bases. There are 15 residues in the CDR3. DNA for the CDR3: TGTGCCACCAAACTGACTAGCGGGACTCCAGATACGCAGTATTTT. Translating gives CATKLTSGTPDTQYF.

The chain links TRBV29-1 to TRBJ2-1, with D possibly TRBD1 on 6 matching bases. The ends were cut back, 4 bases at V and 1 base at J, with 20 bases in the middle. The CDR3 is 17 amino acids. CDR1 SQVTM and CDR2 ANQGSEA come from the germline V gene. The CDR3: CSVGNLQGASSYNEQFF. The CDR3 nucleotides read TGCAGCGTTGGGAATCTACAGGGAGCTTCTTCCTACAATGAGCAGTTCTTC.

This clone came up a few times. The CDR3 sequence is CASSQTTSSGNTIYF. The CDR3 coding sequence is TGTGCCAGCAGCCAAACGACAAGCTCTGGAAACACCATATATTTT. The genes are TRBV3-1 (or the pseudogene TRBV3-2) and TRBJ1-3; D ambiguous. Germline CDR1 reads LGHDT; CDR2 reads YNNKEL (reference sequence). The CDR3 consists of 15 residues. V was pared by 2 bases and J by 0 bases, with 8 bases between.

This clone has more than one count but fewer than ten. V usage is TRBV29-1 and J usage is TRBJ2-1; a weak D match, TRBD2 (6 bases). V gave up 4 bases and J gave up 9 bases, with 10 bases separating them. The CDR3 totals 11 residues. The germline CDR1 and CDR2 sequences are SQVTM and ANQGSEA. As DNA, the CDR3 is TGCAGCGTTGGGCGGGAAGCTGAGCAGTTCTTC. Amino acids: CSVGREAEQFF.

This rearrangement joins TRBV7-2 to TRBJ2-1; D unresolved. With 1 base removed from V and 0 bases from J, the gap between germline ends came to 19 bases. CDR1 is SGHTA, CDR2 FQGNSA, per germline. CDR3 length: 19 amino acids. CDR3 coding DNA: TGTGCCAGCAGCTTAGGGCGGAGCTCCGGAGTGGGCTCCTACAATGAGCAGTTCTTC. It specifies CASSLGRSSGVGSYNEQFF.

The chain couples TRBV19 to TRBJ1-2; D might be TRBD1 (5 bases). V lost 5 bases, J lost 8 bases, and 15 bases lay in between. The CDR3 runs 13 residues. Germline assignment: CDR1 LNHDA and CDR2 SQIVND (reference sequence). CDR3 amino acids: CASSAAGGTGYTF. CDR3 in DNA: TGTGCCAGTAGTGCGGCGGGGGGGACCGGCTACACCTTC. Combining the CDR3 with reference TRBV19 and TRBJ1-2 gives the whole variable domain DGGITQSPKYLFRKEGQNVTLSCEQNLNHDAMYWYRQDPGQGLRLIYYSQIVNDFQKGDIAEGYSVSREKKESFPLTVTSAQKNPTAFYLCASSAAGGTGYTFGSGTRLTVV.

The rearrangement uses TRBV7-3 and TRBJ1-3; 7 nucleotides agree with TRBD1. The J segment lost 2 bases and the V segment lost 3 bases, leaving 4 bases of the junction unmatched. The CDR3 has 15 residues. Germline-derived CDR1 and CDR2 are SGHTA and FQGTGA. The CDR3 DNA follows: TGTGCCAGCAGCTTGGGCGGACAGGCTGGAAACACCATATATTTT. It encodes CASSLGGQAGNTIYF.

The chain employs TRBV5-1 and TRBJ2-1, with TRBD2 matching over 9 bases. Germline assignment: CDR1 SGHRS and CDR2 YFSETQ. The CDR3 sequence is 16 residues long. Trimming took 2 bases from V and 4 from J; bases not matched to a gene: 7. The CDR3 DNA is TGCGCCAGCAGCTTCTCTGGGCTAGCGGGGTACAATGAGCAGTTCTTC. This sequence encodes CASSFSGLAGYNEQFF.

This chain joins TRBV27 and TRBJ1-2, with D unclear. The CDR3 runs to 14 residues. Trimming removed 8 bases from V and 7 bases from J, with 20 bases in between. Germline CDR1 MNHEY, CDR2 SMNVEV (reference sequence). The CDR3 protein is CASRTGFSTGGYTF. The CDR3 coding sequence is TGTGCCAGCCGGACGGGATTTTCGACGGGTGGCTACACCTTC.

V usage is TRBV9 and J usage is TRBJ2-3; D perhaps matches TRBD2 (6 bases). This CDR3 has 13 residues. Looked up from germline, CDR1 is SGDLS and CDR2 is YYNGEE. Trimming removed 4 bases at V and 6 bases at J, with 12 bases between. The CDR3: CASSLEGSDTQYF. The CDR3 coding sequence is TGTGCCAGCAGCTTGGAGGGGTCGGATACGCAGTATTTT.

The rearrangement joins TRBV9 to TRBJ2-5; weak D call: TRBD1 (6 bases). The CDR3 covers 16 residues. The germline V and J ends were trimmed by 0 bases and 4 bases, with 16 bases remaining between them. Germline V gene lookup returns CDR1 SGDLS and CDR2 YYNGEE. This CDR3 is CASSVVKGEASETQYF. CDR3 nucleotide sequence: TGTGCCAGCAGCGTAGTAAAGGGGGAAGCCTCAGAGACCCAGTACTTC.

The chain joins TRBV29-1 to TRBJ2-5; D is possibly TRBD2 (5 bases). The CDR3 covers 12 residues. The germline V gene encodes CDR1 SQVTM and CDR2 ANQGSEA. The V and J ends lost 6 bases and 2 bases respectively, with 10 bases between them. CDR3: CSVTRDQETQYF. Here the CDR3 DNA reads TGCAGCGTAACTAGGGATCAAGAGACCCAGTACTTC.

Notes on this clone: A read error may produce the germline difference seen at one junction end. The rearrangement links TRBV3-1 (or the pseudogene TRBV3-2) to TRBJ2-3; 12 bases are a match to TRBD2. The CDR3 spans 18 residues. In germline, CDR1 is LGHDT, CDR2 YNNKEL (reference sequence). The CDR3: CAGSQRTSGAPSTDTQYF. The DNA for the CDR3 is TGTGCCGGCAGCCAACGGACTAGCGGGGCCCCTAGCACAGATACGCAGTATTTT.

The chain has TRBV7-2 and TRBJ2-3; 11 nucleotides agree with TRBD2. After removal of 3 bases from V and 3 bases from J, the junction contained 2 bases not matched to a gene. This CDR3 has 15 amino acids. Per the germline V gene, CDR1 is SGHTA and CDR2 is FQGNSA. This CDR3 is CASSLPSGRTDTQYF. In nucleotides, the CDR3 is TGTGCCAGCAGCTTGCCTAGCGGGAGGACAGATACGCAGTATTTT.

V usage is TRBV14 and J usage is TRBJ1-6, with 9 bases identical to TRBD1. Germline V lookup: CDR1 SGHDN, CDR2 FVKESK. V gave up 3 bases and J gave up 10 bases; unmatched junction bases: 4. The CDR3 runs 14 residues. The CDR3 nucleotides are TGTGCCAGCAGCCACGGGACAGGGAGGTCACCCCTCCACTTT. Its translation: CASSHGTGRSPLHF.

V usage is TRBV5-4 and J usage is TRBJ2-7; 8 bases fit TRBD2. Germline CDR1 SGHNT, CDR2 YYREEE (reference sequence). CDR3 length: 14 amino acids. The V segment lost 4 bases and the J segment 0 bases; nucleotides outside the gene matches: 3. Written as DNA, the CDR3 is TGTGCCAGCAGCCCGGCGGGAGGCTCCTACGAGCAGTACTTC. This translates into CASSPAGGSYEQYF.